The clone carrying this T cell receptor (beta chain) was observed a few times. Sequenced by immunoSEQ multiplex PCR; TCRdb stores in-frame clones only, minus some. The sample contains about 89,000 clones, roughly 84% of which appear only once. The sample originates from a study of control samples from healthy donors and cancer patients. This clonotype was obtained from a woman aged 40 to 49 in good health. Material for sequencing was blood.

The DNA of the CDR3 is TGTGCCAGCAGCTTAGTAGGGACCTTCGGTATGAACACTGAAGCTTTCTTT. Protein product: CASSLVGTFGMNTEAFF. This chain connects TRBV7-9 to TRBJ1-1; D may be TRBD1 (5 bases). The length of the CDR3 is 17 residues. Deletions cut 1 base from V and 0 bases from J, with 15 bases between. Germline lookup yields CDR1 SEHNR and CDR2 FQNEAQ (reference sequence).